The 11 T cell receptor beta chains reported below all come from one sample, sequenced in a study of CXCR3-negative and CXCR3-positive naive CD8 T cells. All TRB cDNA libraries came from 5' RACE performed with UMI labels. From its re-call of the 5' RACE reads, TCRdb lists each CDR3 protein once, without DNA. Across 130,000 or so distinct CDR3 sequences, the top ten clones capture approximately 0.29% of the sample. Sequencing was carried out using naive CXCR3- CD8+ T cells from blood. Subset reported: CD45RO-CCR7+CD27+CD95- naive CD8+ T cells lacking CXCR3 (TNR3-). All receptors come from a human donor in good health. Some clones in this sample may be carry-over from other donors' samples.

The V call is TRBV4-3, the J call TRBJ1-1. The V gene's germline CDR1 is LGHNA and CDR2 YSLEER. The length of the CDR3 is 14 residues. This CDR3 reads CASSQGTGYTEAFF.

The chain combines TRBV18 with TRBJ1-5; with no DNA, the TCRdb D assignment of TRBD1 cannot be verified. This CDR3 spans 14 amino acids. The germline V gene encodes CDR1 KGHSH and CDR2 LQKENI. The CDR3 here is CASSPGQGEQPQHF.

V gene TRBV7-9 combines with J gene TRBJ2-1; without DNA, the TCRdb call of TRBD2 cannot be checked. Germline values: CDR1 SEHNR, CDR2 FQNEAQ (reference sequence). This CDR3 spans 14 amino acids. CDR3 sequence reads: CASSSPGLYNEQFF.

The CDR3 loop reads CATQKGGTYEQYF. This sequence joins TRBV19 and TRBJ2-7; without DNA, the TCRdb call of TRBD2 cannot be checked. CDR1 and CDR2 (germline): LNHDA, SQIVND (reference sequence). This CDR3 region has 13 residues. Based on the CDR3 plus reference TRBV19 and TRBJ2-7, the full variable domain is DGGITQSPKYLFRKEGQNVTLSCEQNLNHDAMYWYRQDPGQGLRLIYYSQIVNDFQKGDIAEGYSVSREKKESFPLTVTSAQKNPTAFYLCATQKGGTYEQYFGPGTRLTVT.

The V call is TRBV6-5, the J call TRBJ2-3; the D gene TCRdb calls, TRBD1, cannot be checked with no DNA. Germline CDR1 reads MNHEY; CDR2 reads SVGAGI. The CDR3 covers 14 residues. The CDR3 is CASSYGGITDTQYF.

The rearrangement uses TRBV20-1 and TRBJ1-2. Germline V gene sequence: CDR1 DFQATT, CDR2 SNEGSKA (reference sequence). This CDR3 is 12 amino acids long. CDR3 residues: CSARDLRGGYTF.

CDR3 loop: CASSPPEGAGELFF. The chain links TRBV18 to TRBJ2-2. The CDR3 sequence is 14 residues long. CDR1 and CDR2 from the germline V gene are KGHSH and LQKENI.

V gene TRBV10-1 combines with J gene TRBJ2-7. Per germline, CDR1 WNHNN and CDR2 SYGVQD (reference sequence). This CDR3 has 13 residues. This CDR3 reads CASSETEINEQYF.

CDR3 in amino acids: CASSLETFPYVQYF. The rearrangement links TRBV7-2 to TRBJ2-7. The germline gives CDR1 SGHTA, CDR2 FQGNSA. The CDR3 extends over 14 amino acids.

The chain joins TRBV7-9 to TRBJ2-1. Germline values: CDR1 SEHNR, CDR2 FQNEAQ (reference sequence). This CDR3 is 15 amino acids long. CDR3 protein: CASSLPGTPLNEQFF.

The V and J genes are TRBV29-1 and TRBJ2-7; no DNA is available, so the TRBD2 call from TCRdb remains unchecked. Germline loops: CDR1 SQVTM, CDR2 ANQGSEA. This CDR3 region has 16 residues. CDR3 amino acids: CSVEGALGGREYEQYF.